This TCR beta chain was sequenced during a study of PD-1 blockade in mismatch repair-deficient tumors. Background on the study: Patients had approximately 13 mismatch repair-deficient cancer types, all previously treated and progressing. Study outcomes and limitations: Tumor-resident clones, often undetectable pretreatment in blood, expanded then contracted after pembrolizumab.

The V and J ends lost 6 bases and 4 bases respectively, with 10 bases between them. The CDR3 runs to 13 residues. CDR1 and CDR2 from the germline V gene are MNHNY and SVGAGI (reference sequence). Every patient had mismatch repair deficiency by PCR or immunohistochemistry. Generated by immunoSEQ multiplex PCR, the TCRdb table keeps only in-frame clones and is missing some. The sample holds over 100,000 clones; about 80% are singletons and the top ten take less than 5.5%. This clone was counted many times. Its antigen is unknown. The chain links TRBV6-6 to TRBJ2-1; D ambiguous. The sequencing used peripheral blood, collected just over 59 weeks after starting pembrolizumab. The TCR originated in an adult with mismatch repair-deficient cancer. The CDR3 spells CASSLTRYNEQFF. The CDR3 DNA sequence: TGTGCCAGCAGCTTGACAAGGTACAATGAGCAGTTCTTC.